The 2 T cell receptor beta chains presented below share a single source sample, sequenced in a study of control samples from healthy donors and cancer patients. Sequencing was performed with immunoSEQ multiplex PCR; in TCRdb, only in-frame clones are kept and a portion is missing. The table includes about 75,000 clones, 85% to 95% detected once. Sample: blood. These receptor sequences come from a woman aged 40-49 years in good health.

V and J are TRBV7-9 and TRBJ1-4, with D possibly TRBD1 on 5 matching bases. V was pared by 1 base and J by 8 bases, with 11 bases between. CDR3 length: 14 amino acids. Per germline, CDR1 SEHNR and CDR2 FQNEAQ (reference sequence). CDR3 nucleotide sequence: TGTGCCAGCAGCTTAGACAGACAGAGAGAAAAACTGTTTTTT. Its translation is CASSLDRQREKLFF.

This clone was detected only a few times. The rearrangement uses TRBV4-2 and TRBJ1-2; D is uncertain. The CDR3 totals 15 residues. CDR1 is LGHNA, CDR2 YNFKEQ, per germline. Trimming took off 0 bases at V and 6 bases at J, with 14 bases between the two ends. This CDR3 is CASSQEEGGRDGYTF. The CDR3 bases are TGTGCCAGCAGCCAAGAGGAAGGAGGTCGGGATGGCTACACCTTC.